The 18 T cell receptor beta chains below come from one sample, sequenced in a study of cytomegalovirus exposure and HLA in healthy donors. This PCR relied on a set of 60 Vbeta primers and 13 Jbeta primers. The repertoire was sequenced with immunoSEQ multiplex PCR; TCRdb's copy has only in-frame clones and lacks some. The sample shows around 210,000 clones, 78% of them seen only once. The sequenced material came from PBMCs. The receptor set was obtained from a boy aged 5 to 17 in good health and CMV-seronegative.

This CDR3 reads CASSLLGGGHTEAFF. CDR3 bases: TGTGCCAGCAGTCTACTGGGAGGGGGTCACACTGAAGCTTTCTTT. The chain is built from TRBV27 and TRBJ1-1; possible D gene TRBD1, 6 bases. The germline gives CDR1 MNHEY, CDR2 SMNVEV (reference sequence). The CDR3 is 15 residues long. The germline V and J ends were trimmed by 5 bases and 3 bases, with 16 bases remaining between them.

The chain couples TRBV18 to TRBJ2-2, with 8 bases matching TRBD1. The germline V gene has CDR1 KGHSH and CDR2 LQKENI. This CDR3 comprises 16 residues. J gave up 1 base and V 6 bases, and 7 bases lay outside the gene matches. Here the CDR3 DNA reads TGTGCCAGCTCGCCCGACAGGGGACGGAACACCGGGGAGCTGTTTTTT. Its translation: CASSPDRGRNTGELFF.

This clone was found once. The rearrangement joins TRBV7-2 to TRBJ2-7; 8 nucleotides align to TRBD1. The V gene's germline CDR1 is SGHTA and CDR2 FQGNSA. V gave up 5 bases and J gave up 3 bases; unmatched junction bases: 6. This CDR3 has 14 residues. CDR3 DNA sequence: TGTGCCAGCAGCACCGACAGGGGAATCTACGAGCAGTACTTC. Protein: CASSTDRGIYEQYF.

The chain uses TRBV6-5 and TRBJ2-5; 10 bases match TRBD2. From germline, CDR1 is MNHEY and CDR2 SVGAGI. Trimming removed 4 bases from V and 5 bases from J; junction bases left unmatched: 7. The CDR3 loop spans 15 amino acids. CDR3: CASSWKAGGWETQYF. CDR3 DNA sequence: TGTGCCAGCAGTTGGAAAGCGGGGGGGTGGGAGACCCAGTACTTC.

The chain combines TRBV30 with TRBJ2-7; 7 positions match TRBD1. The J segment lost 7 bases and the V segment lost 1 base, leaving 13 bases of the junction unmatched. CDR1 GTSNPN and CDR2 SVGIG come from the germline V gene (reference sequence). This CDR3 comprises 15 residues. The CDR3 region has the DNA TGTGCCTGGAGTGCATACGGGACAGCCCAGGGGGAGCAGTACTTC. Its protein is CAWSAYGTAQGEQYF.

Worth noting for this clone: Other DNA sequences from this sample encode an identical CDR3 as well. This rearrangement joins TRBV20-1 to TRBJ1-2, with D unclear. V was cut by 0 bases and J by 8 bases, with 4 bases left in between. CDR1 and CDR2 from the germline V gene are DFQATT and SNEGSKA (reference sequence). The CDR3 runs to 10 residues. The DNA for the CDR3 is TGCAGTGCTAGAGATAGAGGCTACACCTTC. This translates into CSARDRGYTF.

This clone appeared once. The sample holds other DNA sequences that translate to the same CDR3. The chain uses TRBV18 and TRBJ2-3, with TRBD2 matching 9 bases. This CDR3 has 15 amino acids. Per germline, CDR1 KGHSH and CDR2 LQKENI. Trimming removed 1 base from V and 1 base from J; junction bases left unmatched: 0. The CDR3 sequence: CASSPLAGGTDTQYF. The CDR3, as DNA: TGTGCCAGCTCACCACTAGCGGGGGGCACAGATACGCAGTATTTT.

The rearrangement joins TRBV5-4 to TRBJ2-5; the match to TRBD2 covers 12 bases. The CDR3 spans 17 residues. V dropped 0 bases and J dropped 4; count of bases not matched to a gene: 7. Germline lookup yields CDR1 SGHNT and CDR2 YYREEE (reference sequence). The CDR3 loop reads CASSLALAGGPGETQYF. In DNA form, the CDR3 reads TGTGCCAGCAGCTTGGCGCTAGCGGGGGGGCCGGGAGAGACCCAGTACTTC.

The chain carries TRBV19 and TRBJ2-3, with D possibly being TRBD1 (6 bases). Germline CDR1 and CDR2: LNHDA and SQIVND (reference sequence). The V end lost 5 bases, the J end lost 2 bases, and 20 bases lay between the germline ends. The CDR3 covers 17 residues. The DNA of the CDR3 is TGTGCCAGTAGTCCTGCAGGGGCAAGGCTATTCACAGATACGCAGTATTTT. Translated, it gives CASSPAGARLFTDTQYF.

The J gene is TRBJ1-4, the V gene TRBV7-9, with TRBD1 identical over 9 bases. The V segment lost 4 bases and the J segment 5 bases; nucleotides outside the gene matches: 5. The CDR3 consists of 15 residues. Germline loops: CDR1 SEHNR, CDR2 FQNEAQ (reference sequence). CDR3 region: CASSSWDRVNEKLFF. In nucleotides, the CDR3 is TGTGCCAGCAGCTCCTGGGACAGGGTCAATGAAAAACTGTTTTTT.

A word on this clone: One end of the junction varies from germline; a read error may be responsible. This chain joins TRBV6-1 and TRBJ2-5; 10 nucleotides align to TRBD2. The CDR3 has 15 amino acids. Germline CDR1 reads MNHNS; CDR2 reads SASEGT. CDR3 residues: CASSEASGGQEAQYF. In DNA, the CDR3 is TGTGCCAGCAGTGAAGCTAGCGGGGGGCAAGAGGCCCAGTACTTC.

The chain uses TRBV7-9 and TRBJ2-7; 7 nucleotides match TRBD2. From germline, CDR1 is SEHNR and CDR2 FQNEAQ (reference sequence). The CDR3 is 15 residues long. The ends lost 6 bases at V and 0 bases at J; junction bases unmatched: 8. CDR3 bases: TGTGCCAGCAGTCCGCGGGGGATGAACTCCTACGAGCAGTACTTC. Its translation: CASSPRGMNSYEQYF.

This chain links TRBV15 with TRBJ1-2; D is unresolved. From germline, CDR1 is LNHNV and CDR2 YYDKDF (reference sequence). This CDR3 region has 17 residues. The V gene lost 1 base and the J gene lost 7 bases, with 22 bases spanning the gap. This CDR3 reads CATSRGGSGRTSGGYTF. CDR3 nucleotide sequence: TGTGCCACCAGCAGAGGAGGGTCCGGGCGGACCTCCGGTGGCTACACCTTC. The complete variable domain, with remaining parts taken from reference TRBV15 and TRBJ1-2, reads DAMVIQNPRYQVTQFGKPVTLSCSQTLNHNVMYWYQQKSSQAPKLLFHYYDKDFNNEADTPDNFQSRRPNTSFCFLDIRSPGLGDTAMYLCATSRGGSGRTSGGYTFGSGTRLTVV.

This clone was seen a single time. The gene calls are TRBV27 and TRBJ2-1; 9 bases align to TRBD2. The CDR3 spans 17 residues. Germline CDR1 is MNHEY and CDR2 is SMNVEV (reference sequence). V was pared by 3 bases and J by 1 base, with 7 bases of the junction left unmatched. The CDR3 DNA reads as TGTGCCAGCAGTTTTGGTCTAGCGGGAAGATCCTACAATGAGCAGTTCTTC. The encoded protein is CASSFGLAGRSYNEQFF.

The rearrangement joins TRBV30 to TRBJ1-5; 7 positions match TRBD1. Losses at the gene ends were 0 bases for V and 7 bases for J; bases not matched to a gene: 3. This CDR3 spans 13 amino acids. Germline loops: CDR1 GTSNPN, CDR2 SVGIG (reference sequence). The CDR3 region is CAWSVQGQQPQHF. CDR3 nucleotide sequence: TGTGCCTGGAGTGTACAGGGACAGCAGCCCCAGCATTTT.

V usage is TRBV30 and J usage is TRBJ1-2; perhaps TRBD1 as D (6 bases). Germline values: CDR1 GTSNPN, CDR2 SVGIG (reference sequence). The CDR3 runs to 16 residues. V was clipped by 0 bases and J by 5 bases, with 19 bases between them. CDR3 protein: CAWSVPPGRGFYGYTF. The CDR3 nucleotides are TGTGCCTGGAGTGTACCCCCCGGCAGGGGATTTTATGGCTACACCTTC.

This chain connects TRBV9 to TRBJ1-2; tentative D call: TRBD1 (5 bases). The CDR3 is 14 residues long. V was trimmed by 0 bases and J by 5 bases, leaving 11 bases between them. Germline lookup yields CDR1 SGDLS and CDR2 YYNGEE. In DNA form, the CDR3 reads TGTGCCAGCAGCGTAGGCAGCAGGGTTTATGGCTACACCTTC. Translating gives CASSVGSRVYGYTF.

Here the CDR3 reads CSARGGIQYF. DNA for the CDR3: TGCAGTGCTAGAGGAGGCATTCAGTACTTC. This sequence joins TRBV20-1 and TRBJ2-4, with D unresolved. The V gene lost 1 base and the J gene lost 9 bases, with 4 bases spanning the gap. This CDR3 has 10 residues. Germline CDR1 DFQATT, CDR2 SNEGSKA (reference sequence).